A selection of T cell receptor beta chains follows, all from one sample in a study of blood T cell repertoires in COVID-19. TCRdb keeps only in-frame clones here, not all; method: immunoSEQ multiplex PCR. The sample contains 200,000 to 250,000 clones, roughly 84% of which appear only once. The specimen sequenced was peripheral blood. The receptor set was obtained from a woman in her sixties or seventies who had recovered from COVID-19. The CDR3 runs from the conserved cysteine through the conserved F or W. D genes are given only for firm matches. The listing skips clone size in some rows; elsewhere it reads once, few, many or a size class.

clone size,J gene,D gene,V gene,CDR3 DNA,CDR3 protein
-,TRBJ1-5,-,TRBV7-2,TGTGCCAGCAGCTTATGGCCCCCTAACTATAGCAATCAGCCCCAGCATTTT,CASSLWPPNYSNQPQHF
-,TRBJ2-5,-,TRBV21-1,TGTGCCAGCAGCAAGTTACCGGGACTAGCGGGGGGGCAGGGTAAGACCCAGTACTTC,CASSKLPGLAGGQGKTQYF
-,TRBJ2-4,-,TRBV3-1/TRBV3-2,TGTGCCAGCAGCCAGGCACAAAGTACCCACTTC,CASSQAQSTHF
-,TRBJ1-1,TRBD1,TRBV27,TGTGCCAGCGGGCGACCACCGGGACAGGGCCGCGAAGCTTTCTTT,CASGRPPGQGREAFF
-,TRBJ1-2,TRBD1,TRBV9,TGTGCCAGCAGCCCCACCGGACAGGACGATGGCTACACCTTC,CASSPTGQDDGYTF
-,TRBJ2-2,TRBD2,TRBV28,TGTGCCAGCAGTTATGTACTAGCGGGGGGCCTCACCGGGGAGCTGTTTTTT,CASSYVLAGGLTGELFF
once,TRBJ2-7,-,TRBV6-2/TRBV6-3,TGTGCCAGCAGTTATCTGGAACAGGGCTACGAGCAGTACTTC,CASSYLEQGYEQYF
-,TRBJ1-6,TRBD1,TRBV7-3,TGTGCCAGCAGCCAGGACAGGGGCTCACCCCTCCACTTT,CASSQDRGSPLHF
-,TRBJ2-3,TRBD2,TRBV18,TGTGCCAGCTCGCGAGCGGGGAGCGATACGCAGTATTTT,CASSRAGSDTQYF
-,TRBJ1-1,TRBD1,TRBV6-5,TGTGCCAGCAGCCGCACAGGGGGCGGGACTGAAGCTTTCTTT,CASSRTGGGTEAFF
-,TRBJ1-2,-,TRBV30,TGTGCCTGGGTTCTCGGAGCTAACTATGGCTACACCTTC,CAWVLGANYGYTF
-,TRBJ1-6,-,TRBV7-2,TGTGCCAGCAGCTCCCAGACAGGCGATGGGCTCCTCCACTTT,CASSSQTGDGLLHF
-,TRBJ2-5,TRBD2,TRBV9,TGTGCCAGCAGCGCCCGAGGACTAGCGGGGGGTTCCCAAGAGACCCAGTACTTC,CASSARGLAGGSQETQYF
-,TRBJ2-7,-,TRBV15,TGTGCCACCAGCAGAGATCCCAGGGACGAGCAGTACTTC,CATSRDPRDEQYF
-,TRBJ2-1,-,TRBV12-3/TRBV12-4,TGTGCCAGCAGTTTAGGACTCCACAATGAGCAGTTCTTC,CASSLGLHNEQFF
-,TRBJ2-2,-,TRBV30,TGTGCCTGGGAACTAGCAGGGAACACCGGGGAGCTGTTTTTT,CAWELAGNTGELFF
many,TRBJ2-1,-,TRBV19,TGTGCCAGTAGTATACGAGAGAATGAGCAGTTCTTC,CASSIRENEQFF
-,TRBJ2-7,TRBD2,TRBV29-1,TGCAGCGTTGAGGCTAGCGGTACCTACGAGCAGTACTTC,CSVEASGTYEQYF
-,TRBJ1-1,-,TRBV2,TGTGCCAGCAGTGAAGTTATTGAAGCTTTCTTT,CASSEVIEAFF
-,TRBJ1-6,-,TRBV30,TGTGCCGGACTGAGGGATTTGAGTTCACCCCTCCACTTT,CAGLRDLSSPLHF
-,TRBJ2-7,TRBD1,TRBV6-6,TGTGCCAGCAGTTACTCTCTACGACAGGGGACGGGGGAGCAGTACTTC,CASSYSLRQGTGEQYF
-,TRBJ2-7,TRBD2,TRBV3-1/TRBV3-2,TGTGCCAGCAGCCAGACTAGCGGGGGCTACGAGCAGTACTTC,CASSQTSGGYEQYF
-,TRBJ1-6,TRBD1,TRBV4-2,TGTGCCAGCAGCCAGAATCCAAACAGGGGATATAATTCACCCCTCCACTTT,CASSQNPNRGYNSPLHF
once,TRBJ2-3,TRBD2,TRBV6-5,TGTGCCAGCAGACCGGGGGGGCCAGATACGCAGTATTTT,CASRPGGPDTQYF
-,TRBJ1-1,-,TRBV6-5,TGTGCCAGCTGCAGACCGGGACTCGACACTGAAGCTTTCTTT,CASCRPGLDTEAFF
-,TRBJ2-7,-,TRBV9,TGTGCCAGCAGCGTAGTCGCTAGCTCCTACGAGCAGTACTTC,CASSVVASSYEQYF
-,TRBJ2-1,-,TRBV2,TGTGCCAGCGAGATTACAGGGTACTACAATGAGCAGTTCTTC,CASEITGYYNEQFF
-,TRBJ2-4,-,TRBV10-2,TGCGCCAGCAGTGAGTATTGGGGCGCAAACATTCAGTACTTC,CASSEYWGANIQYF
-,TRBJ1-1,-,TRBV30,TGTGCCTGGAGCGGAGTCCCGAACACTGAAGCTTTCTTT,CAWSGVPNTEAFF
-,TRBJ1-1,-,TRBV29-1,TGCAGCGTACAGAGAAGTGAAGCTTTCTTT,CSVQRSEAFF
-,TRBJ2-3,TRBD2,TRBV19,TGTGCCAGTAGTATCGGGCTAGCGGGGGGCCTAACCTTTAGCACAGATACGCAGTATTTT,CASSIGLAGGLTFSTDTQYF
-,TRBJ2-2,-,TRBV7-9,TGTGCCAGCAGCTTAGTTTCGGCAGGGGACACCGGGGAGCTGTTTTTT,CASSLVSAGDTGELFF
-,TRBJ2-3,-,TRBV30,TGTGCCTGGATTATTACCGGTACAGATACGCAGTATTTT,CAWIITGTDTQYF
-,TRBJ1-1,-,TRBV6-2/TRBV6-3,TGTGCCAGCAGTGCCTTAGGGAGTCCCACTGAAGCTTTCTTT,CASSALGSPTEAFF
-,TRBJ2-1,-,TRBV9,TGTGCCAGCAGCGTAGAACAGGGCGACGAGCAGTTCTTC,CASSVEQGDEQFF
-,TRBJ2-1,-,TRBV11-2,TGTGCCAGCAGCTTAGATAGGACAGCCAATGAGCAGTTCTTC,CASSLDRTANEQFF
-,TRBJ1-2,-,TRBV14,TGTGCCAGCAGCAACGGACTACTCCGGGGCTATGGCTACACCTTC,CASSNGLLRGYGYTF
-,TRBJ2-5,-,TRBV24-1,TGTGCCACCAGTGAACTCGGGGGAGAGACCCAGTACTTC,CATSELGGETQYF
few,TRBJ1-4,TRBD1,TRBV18,TGTGCCAGCTCACTCCAGGGGGTTAATGAAAAACTGTTTTTT,CASSLQGVNEKLFF
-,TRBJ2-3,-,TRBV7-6,TGTGCCAGCAGCTCCCCCTCAGCAGATACGCAGTATTTT,CASSSPSADTQYF
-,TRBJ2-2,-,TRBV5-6,TGTGCCAGCAGCCGACAGCCGAAGGAGCTGTTTTTT,CASSRQPKELFF
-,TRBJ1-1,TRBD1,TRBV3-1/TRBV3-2,TGTGCCAGCAGCCTCGGACAGGGGGAGGGGAGAACTGAAGCTTTCTTT,CASSLGQGEGRTEAFF
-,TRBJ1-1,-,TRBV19,TGTGCCAGTAATTTGGCAGGCTTTTCCCCTGAAGCTTTCTTT,CASNLAGFSPEAFF
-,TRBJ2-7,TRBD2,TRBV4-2,TGTGCCAGCAGCCAGGAGACTAGCGGGGGTACCCGGGACGAGCAGTACTTC,CASSQETSGGTRDEQYF
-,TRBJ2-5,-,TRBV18,TGTGCCAGCTCACCGGCCACCAGGGAGACCCAGTACTTC,CASSPATRETQYF
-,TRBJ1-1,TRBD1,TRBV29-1,TGCAGCGGTTGGACAGGGGTCACTGAAGCTTTCTTT,CSGWTGVTEAFF
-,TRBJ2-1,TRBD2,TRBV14,TGTGCCAGTGGACTAGCGGGGGGCAGCAATGAGCAGTTCTTC,CASGLAGGSNEQFF
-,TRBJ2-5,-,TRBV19,TGTGCCAGTAGTCCGCGGGCAGGGGGGGAGACCCAGTACTTC,CASSPRAGGETQYF
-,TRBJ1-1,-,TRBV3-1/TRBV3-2,TGTGCCAGCTCAACAGGGCTTGCTGAAGCTTTCTTT,CASSTGLAEAFF
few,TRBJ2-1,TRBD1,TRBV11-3,TGTGCCAGCAGCTTAGATCGAGGGGGCGCGGTTCAGTTCTTC,CASSLDRGGAVQFF
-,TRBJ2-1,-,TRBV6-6,TGTGCCAGCAGTTACCGCTTAGACTACAATGAGCAGTTCTTC,CASSYRLDYNEQFF
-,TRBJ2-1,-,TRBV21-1,TGTGCCAGCAGCAGACAGGGTGCAGAGGGTTACTACAATGAGCAGTTCTTC,CASSRQGAEGYYNEQFF
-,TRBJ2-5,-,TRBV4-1,TGCGCCAGCAGCCAAGGTATCCGTCCCCTACAAGAGACCCAGTACTTC,CASSQGIRPLQETQYF
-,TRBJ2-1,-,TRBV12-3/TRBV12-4,TGTGCCAGCAGCCAGGGAACATACAATGAGCAGTTCTTC,CASSQGTYNEQFF
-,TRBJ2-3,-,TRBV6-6,TGTGCCAGCAGTTCTAAAGATACGCAGTATTTT,CASSSKDTQYF